The clone carrying this T cell receptor (beta chain) was picked up a small number of times. Its cognate antigen is unknown. V was trimmed by 3 bases and J by 2 bases, leaving 8 bases between them. CDR3 length: 13 residues. Germline CDR1 reads SGHNT; CDR2 reads YYREEE (reference sequence). Once extracted for a subset, genomic DNA was divided evenly among several immunoSEQ plates. Assay: immunoSEQ multiplex PCR; the TCRdb copy retains only in-frame clones and omits some. The table has 2 million to 2.5 million clones, 85% to 95% seen once. The data were obtained in a study of shared clonotypes between healthy human individuals. Into CD45RA+ naive and CD45RA-negative memory subsets, the CD4+ cells were split. Study-wide results and caveats: The naive CD4 repertoires of a few donors were compared, and approximately 4.7% of clonotypes were shared. As a rule, naive subsets had a larger estimated richness than memory subsets.

The sequence was collected from a man between 18 and 29 years old in good health. Some clones in this sample may be carry-over from other donors' samples. The chain joins TRBV5-4 to TRBJ2-5, with no clear D. The source material was naive CD4+ T cells from PBMCs. The subset is: CD45RA+ positively selected. The DNA for the CDR3 is TGTGCCAGCAGCTCGAAGCTACAAGAGACCCAGTACTTC. Its protein is CASSSKLQETQYF. The variable domain in full, with the rest retrieved from reference TRBV5-4 and TRBJ2-5, is ETGVTQSPTHLIKTRGQQVTLRCSSQSGHNTVSWYQQALGQGPQFIFQYYREEENGRGNFPPRFSGLQFPNYSSELNVNALELDDSALYLCASSSKLQETQYFGPGTRLLVL.